This entry concerns a single T cell receptor beta chain. Its antigen is unknown. Germline CDR1 and CDR2: MNHNS and SASEGT. With 2 bases removed from V and 7 bases from J, the gap between germline ends came to 11 bases. There are 13 residues in the CDR3. As handled by the study authors: As immunoSEQ supplied junction-only sequences (without quality scores), filtering differed. Method: immunoSEQ multiplex PCR; TCRdb's copy keeps in-frame clones and lacks some. For V, J and clone size, that table is used; D and trimming come from the DNA. This table holds 2 million to 2.5 million clones, 92% found once. This record belongs to a study of shared clonotypes between healthy human individuals. Overall study: The study used three CD4 naive, three CD4 memory, two CD8 naive and one CD8 memory plate per donor. Study conclusions and caveats: Shared clonotypes: 4.5% to 6.5% naive CD4, around 3.4% naive CD8, 2.3% memory CD4, approximately 0.4% memory CD8. Despite large depth, sorted-subset datasets appeared incompletely sequenced.

The sequence was obtained from a man aged 18 to 35 in good health. Some clones in this sample may be carry-over from other donors' samples. This chain uses TRBV6-1 with TRBJ2-5; D gene unclear. The specimen sequenced was naive CD4+ T cells from PBMCs. Subset meaning: CD45RA+ positively selected. The chain's CDR3 is CASSEPSRMTQYF. The DNA of the CDR3 is TGTGCCAGCAGTGAACCCAGCAGGATGACCCAGTACTTC.